This T cell receptor (beta chain) was retrieved from a study of identifying expanded T cells in peripheral blood. Per germline, CDR1 SQVTM and CDR2 ANQGSEA. With V trimmed by 1 base and J by 2 bases, 0 bases remained unmatched. CDR3 length: 13 residues. About this clone: Its specificity is not known.

Collection occurred without any documented infections or immune events in donors. Findings and limits, study-wide: Two-week clone count variance significantly increased as total template count grew.

Sequencing was performed with immunoSEQ multiplex PCR; in TCRdb, only in-frame clones are kept and a portion is missing. Here the sample spans 50,000 to 75,000 clones, about 90% being singletons. The clonotype originates from a person aged 18 to 70 in good health. The J gene is TRBJ2-7, the V gene TRBV29-1; 9 bases match TRBD1. Specimen: blood. This CDR3 is CSVEGTGAYEQYF. For the CDR3, the DNA is TGCAGCGTTGAAGGGACAGGGGCCTACGAGCAGTACTTC.